The clone carrying this TCR beta chain was counted only a few times. No antigen is known for it. This specimen comes from a study of T cell repertoires in cytomegalovirus infection. As for the study in general: Used in the study were CMV epitopes, some recently identified and HLA-C-restricted, others well-studied and HLA-B-restricted. Through public TCR beta signatures, both CMV infection and matching HLA type were indicated.

With 1 base removed from V and 2 bases from J, the gap between germline ends came to 19 bases. The CDR3 contains 18 residues. Per germline, CDR1 MGHRA and CDR2 YSYEKL. TCRdb itself ran the reads through MiXCR, one entry per CDR3 protein. The sample yields under 850,000 distinct CDR3 sequences, around 32% seen once. The chain uses TRBV4-1 and TRBJ2-3; TRBD1 or TRBD2 may be the D gene (6 bases each). This sequence originates from a human donor in good health (CMV status not recorded). Some clones in this sample may be carry-over from other donors' samples. Specimen: cultured PBMCs, collected from culture after CMV antigen stimulation. The CDR3 region has the DNA TGCGCCAGCAGCCAAGTACAATCGTGGGGGGCCCTCACAGATACGCAGTATTTT. Amino acids: CASSQVQSWGALTDTQYF.